A single sample is the source of the 12 T cell receptor beta chains below, sequenced in a study of T cells in Graves' hyperthyroidism and ophthalmopathy (dated by TCRdb to 2018 to 2020). Library generation was performed with multiplex PCR. Sequenced using an Illumina HiSeq 2000. The TCR beta CDR3 regions were amplified from RNA transcripts. The TCR CDR3 was subjected to a first round of RT-PCR using the HTBI primer set and the Qiagen OneStep RT-PCR kit. Clones were called with MiXCR by TCRdb after fastp trimmed the public reads at Q25, and only in-frame beta chains were retained. Every CDR3 protein is listed once, alongside the most common genes and DNA of its rows. This sample holds roughly 570,000 distinct CDR3 sequences; 15% to 19% were observed only once. 6.5% to 8% of the sample lies in the top ten. Sequencing used blood. The receptor source for this set is a woman aged 25 to 45 with Graves' hyperthyroidism.

This clonotype was observed a handful of times. This chain uses TRBV5-1 with TRBJ2-7; 7 bases line up with TRBD2. The CDR3 length is 16 residues. Germline V gene lookup returns CDR1 SGHRS and CDR2 YFSETQ. V lost 9 bases, J lost 5 bases, and 20 bases stayed unmatched. CDR3 nucleotides: TGCGCCACACCGCGCCCCGCGGGAGTCTTCGACCACGAGCAGTACTTC. Protein sequence: CATPRPAGVFDHEQYF.

The sample holds a few counts of this clonotype. V usage is TRBV15 and J usage is TRBJ2-5; 14 positions agree with TRBD2. The CDR3 consists of 19 residues. Per the germline V gene, CDR1 is LNHNV and CDR2 is YYDKDF (reference sequence). The V gene end was trimmed by 1 base and the J gene end by 2 bases; junction bases not matched to a gene: 9. CDR3 nucleotides: TGTGCCACCAGCAGAGCCGGGACTAGCGGGAGTTCGTGGCAAGAGACCCAGTACTTC. It is translated as CATSRAGTSGSSWQETQYF.

The chain joins TRBV10-3 to TRBJ2-6; D is ambiguous. The CDR3 consists of 15 residues. Germline assignment: CDR1 ENHRY and CDR2 SYGVKD. V dropped 2 bases and J dropped 0 bases, with 5 bases sitting between them. CDR3 sequence reads: CAISEESSGANVLTF. The CDR3 DNA reads as TGTGCCATCAGTGAGGAAAGCTCTGGGGCCAACGTCCTGACTTTC.

This clonotype was seen at least ten times. V is TRBV12-3 or TRBV12-4 and J is TRBJ2-3; 7 bases map to TRBD1. The CDR3 covers 14 residues. V was pared by 3 bases and J by 3 bases, with 3 bases of the junction left unmatched. CDR3 sequence reads: CASSFDRATDTQYF. CDR3 bases: TGTGCCAGCAGTTTCGACAGGGCGACAGATACGCAGTATTTT.

This clonotype has at least ten counts. The CDR3 nucleotides read TGTGCCACCAGCAGAGTAAGGACTAGCGGGAGCAATGAGCAGTTCTTC. Translation: CATSRVRTSGSNEQFF. This chain connects TRBV15 to TRBJ2-1, with TRBD2 matching over 13 bases. The J segment lost 6 bases and the V segment lost 1 base, leaving 3 bases of the junction unmatched. The CDR3 is 16 amino acids. CDR1 and CDR2 (germline): LNHNV, YYDKDF (reference sequence).

A few counts support this clonotype. This may arise from a read error, as a much more abundant clone is one base away. The J gene is TRBJ1-5, the V gene TRBV2; 7 nucleotides agree with TRBD1. Germline assignment: CDR1 SNHLY and CDR2 FYNNEI. The CDR3 totals 14 residues. J was trimmed by 3 bases and V by 11 bases; bases with no gene match: 10. CDR3 nucleotide sequence: TGTGCCGGCGGAAAGGGACAGCACAATCAGCCCCAGCATTTT. The encoded protein is CAGGKGQHNQPQHF.

This sequence joins TRBV3-1 and TRBJ1-6; D remains ambiguous. Trimming pared 4 bases from V and 0 bases from J, leaving 13 bases between. Germline V gives CDR1 LGHDT, CDR2 YNNKEL (reference sequence). The CDR3 loop spans 17 amino acids. The CDR3 sequence is CASSPLAGGSYNSPLHF. DNA for the CDR3: TGTGCCAGCAGCCCCTTGGCAGGAGGCTCCTATAATTCACCCCTCCACTTT.

At least ten counts were recorded for this clonotype. V usage is TRBV4-2 and J usage is TRBJ2-2, with D unresolved. Germline loops: CDR1 LGHNA, CDR2 YNFKEQ. Trimming pared 4 bases from V and 2 bases from J, leaving 14 bases between. The CDR3 runs 16 residues. The CDR3 coding sequence is TGTGCCAGCAGCCCTGTGGCCAGCCCAAACACCGGGGAGCTGTTTTTT. This gives the protein CASSPVASPNTGELFF.

This clonotype showed up many times. This sequence joins TRBV29-1 and TRBJ2-1; D is undetermined. From germline, CDR1 is SQVTM and CDR2 ANQGSEA. The CDR3 is 16 residues long. The V and J ends lost 3 bases and 0 bases respectively, with 15 bases between them. CDR3 residues: CSVEIMGTRSYNEQFF. CDR3 DNA: TGCAGCGTTGAGATTATGGGCACCCGCTCCTACAATGAGCAGTTCTTC.

This clonotype was observed many times. The chain uses TRBV7-2 and TRBJ2-6; the D is unclear. This CDR3 is 15 amino acids long. Per germline, CDR1 SGHTA and CDR2 FQGNSA. Between the trimmed V and J ends, which lost 3 bases and 0 bases, there was a span of 6 bases. The CDR3 spells CASSFQFSGANVLTF. DNA of the CDR3: TGTGCCAGCAGCTTCCAATTCTCTGGGGCCAACGTCCTGACTTTC.

There are a few counts of this clonotype. One junction end disagrees with the germline gene, perhaps due to a read error. J is TRBJ2-2 and V is TRBV27, with TRBD2 as a possible D gene (6 bases). There are 19 residues in the CDR3. From germline, CDR1 is MNHEY and CDR2 SMNVEV (reference sequence). The CDR3 region has the DNA TGTGCCAGCAGTTTGGTCTCCCTCTACGCGGGAAAGAACTCCGGGGAGCTGTTTTTT. This sequence encodes CASSLVSLYAGKNSGELFF.

This clonotype came up many times. This chain connects TRBV30 to TRBJ1-1; a possible D gene is TRBD1 (5 bases). This CDR3 is 13 amino acids long. The V gene's germline CDR1 is GTSNPN and CDR2 SVGIG (reference sequence). With 5 bases removed from V and 4 bases from J, the gap between germline ends came to 14 bases. CDR3 region: CAWLRGFVTEAFF. CDR3 sequence (DNA): TGTGCCTGGCTTCGGGGGTTTGTCACTGAAGCTTTCTTT. Combining the CDR3 with reference TRBV30 and TRBJ1-1 gives the whole variable domain SQTIHQWPATLVQPVGSPLSLECTVEGTSNPNLYWYRQAAGRGLQLLFYSVGIGQISSEVPQNLSASRPQDRQFILSSKKLLLSDSGFYLCAWLRGFVTEAFFGQGTRLTVV.